This T cell receptor beta chain was profiled in a study of T cell repertoires in cytomegalovirus infection. Study summary: CMV infection together with matching HLA type was indicated by public TCR beta signatures.

Germline trimming cut 5 bases from V and 8 bases from J; bases unmatched to any gene: 6. The CDR3 totals 13 residues. Turning to this clonotype: Its antigen remains unidentified.

Study-wide points: CMV-specific TCR beta clonotypes restricted by HLA-C were the ones dominating the ex vivo response.

TCRdb analysed the reads with MiXCR anew, one entry per CDR3 protein. Of approximately 590,000 distinct CDR3 sequences detected, 40% appear once; the ten largest clones hold more than 40%. This TCR was sampled from a human donor in good health (CMV status not recorded). Some clones in this sample may be carry-over from other donors' samples. This chain uses TRBV12-3 or TRBV12-4 with TRBJ1-2; 9 bases map to TRBD1. The sample in question was cultured PBMCs, obtained from culture after CMV antigen stimulation. The CDR3 nucleotides are TGTGCCAGCAGTGGGGGACAGGGTCTGGGCTACACCTTC. Amino acid sequence: CASSGGQGLGYTF.